Given below is one T cell receptor beta chain in context. Researchers sorted participants into cohorts using their self-reported clinical history. CDR1 SQVTM and CDR2 ANQGSEA come from the germline V gene. The germline V and J ends were trimmed by 5 bases and 4 bases, with 15 bases remaining between them. CDR3 length: 14 residues. Original handling: By means of reference gene primer amplification, nucleated cell counts were estimated. Here immunoSEQ multiplex PCR was the method, and the copy in TCRdb shows in-frame clones only, minus some. V, J and clone size derive from that table, while D and trimming were established from the DNA sequence. The sample contains around 200,000 clones, 86% of which appear only once. This sample stems from a study of blood T cell repertoires in COVID-19. Overall study: The United States, Italy and Spain were the sources of the acute and convalescent COVID-19 samples.

The chain employs TRBV29-1 and TRBJ1-3; D is unclear. The sequence derives from a man in his forties with acute COVID-19. Input material: PBMCs or T cells enriched from blood (not recorded which). CDR3 in amino acids: CSVLGVSSGNTIYF. DNA for the CDR3: TGCAGCGTTTTGGGAGTTTCCTCCGGAAACACCATATATTTT.